These 31 T cell receptor beta chains share one sample of origin, sequenced in a study of response to subunit inactivated influenza vaccine. TCRdb processed the RT-PCR reads anew with MiXCR; each CDR3 protein has one entry. The sample lists about 650,000 distinct CDR3 sequences; around 15% were seen once. Material: PBMCs from blood, obtained around 14 days before vaccination. Receptors were obtained from a man aged 45 to 65 who received an inactivated influenza vaccine.

This clonotype was found a few times. This chain links TRBV7-8 with TRBJ2-3; D tentatively reads TRBD1 or TRBD2 (5 bases each). V lost 5 bases and J lost 2, with 11 bases in between. Germline V gene data show CDR1 as SGHVS and CDR2 as FQNEAQ. This CDR3 region has 14 residues. CDR3 nucleotide sequence: TGTGCCAGCAGCCCCTCCGGGACCACAGATACGCAGTATTTT. Translating it yields CASSPSGTTDTQYF.

The chain carries TRBV20-1 and TRBJ1-5, with a possible D match to TRBD1 (6 bases). The CDR3 totals 14 residues. The germline gives CDR1 DFQATT, CDR2 SNEGSKA (reference sequence). Trimming left V 5 bases short and J 7 bases short, with 18 bases between. For the CDR3, the DNA is TGCAGTGCTCCCCTCGGGGGGGCGCGACAGCCCCAGCATTTT. It specifies CSAPLGGARQPQHF.

This clonotype turned up a few times. V gene TRBV28 combines with J gene TRBJ2-7; 8 bases align to TRBD2. Germline assignment: CDR1 MDHEN and CDR2 SYDVKM. V lost 3 bases, J lost 2 bases, and 6 bases stayed unmatched. This CDR3 spans 15 amino acids. The CDR3: CASSFAGGIPYEQYF. In DNA, the CDR3 is TGTGCCAGCAGTTTCGCGGGAGGAATCCCCTACGAGCAGTACTTC.

This clonotype was seen more than once but under ten times. The genes are TRBV9 and TRBJ2-1; TRBD2 aligns across 9 bases. V shed 3 bases and J 5 bases; nucleotides not matched to a gene: 3. Germline CDR1 SGDLS, CDR2 YYNGEE. The CDR3 is 14 amino acids. The CDR3 coding sequence is TGTGCCAGCAGCGCGGGACTAGCCAACAATGAGCAGTTCTTC. It encodes CASSAGLANNEQFF.

This clonotype was detected ten times or more. This rearrangement joins TRBV18 to TRBJ2-3, with 7 bases aligning to TRBD2. Trimming cost V 5 bases and J 2 bases; bases outside gene matches: 7. The CDR3 covers 15 residues. Germline CDR1 reads KGHSH; CDR2 reads LQKENI. In DNA form, the CDR3 reads TGTGCCAGCTCAAATCTTCTAGCGGACACAGATACGCAGTATTTT. Amino acid sequence: CASSNLLADTDTQYF.

This clonotype occurred a few times. The V and J genes are TRBV4-1 and TRBJ2-7; D is undetermined. CDR1 MGHRA and CDR2 YSYEKL come from the germline V gene. The CDR3 contains 15 residues. Trimming removed 0 bases at V and 2 bases at J, with 11 bases between. The CDR3, as DNA: TGCGCCAGCAGCCAAGAGGCGTACTCCCCCTACGAGCAGTACTTC. Protein sequence: CASSQEAYSPYEQYF.

In DNA form, the CDR3 reads TGTGCCAGCAGTTCTTTCTCCAGGGGGGCTGGGGCCAACGTCCTGACTTTC. As protein: CASSSFSRGAGANVLTF. This sequence joins TRBV28 and TRBJ2-6; the D gene is possibly TRBD1 (7 bases). The V end lost 4 bases, the J end lost 2 bases, and 15 bases lay between the germline ends. The germline V gene has CDR1 MDHEN and CDR2 SYDVKM. The CDR3 totals 17 residues.

This clonotype was observed a few times. J is TRBJ2-1 and V is TRBV2; TRBD1 might be the D (5 bases). V shed 6 bases and J shed 0 bases, with 12 bases lying between them. CDR3 length: 15 residues. Looked up from germline, CDR1 is SNHLY and CDR2 is FYNNEI. CDR3 in DNA: TGTGCCAGCAGGTCCGACAGAAGCTCCTACAATGAGCAGTTCTTC. This encodes CASRSDRSSYNEQFF.

In this sample, this clonotype turned up a few times. This rearrangement joins TRBV19 to TRBJ2-3; 7 nucleotides match TRBD2. The germline CDR1 and CDR2 sequences are LNHDA and SQIVND (reference sequence). This CDR3 is 15 amino acids long. V was clipped by 3 bases and J by 6 bases; unmatched bases: 9. The CDR3 DNA follows: TGTGCCAGTAGTATTTTGCTAGCGGCAGGGGATACGCAGTATTTT. Its protein is CASSILLAAGDTQYF.

This sequence joins TRBV3-1 and TRBJ1-2; 8 nucleotides align to TRBD1. CDR3 size: 16 residues. The V gene's germline CDR1 is LGHDT and CDR2 YNNKEL (reference sequence). Unmatched junction bases numbered 14, after V lost 4 bases and J lost 7 bases. CDR3 in amino acids: CASSLSGTGSGSGYTF. The CDR3 DNA follows: TGTGCCAGCAGCCTGTCCGGGACAGGAAGTGGGTCTGGCTACACCTTC.

This clonotype has ten or more counts. The V and J genes are TRBV29-1 and TRBJ2-1; D may be TRBD1 or TRBD2 (5 bases each). Germline V gene lookup returns CDR1 SQVTM and CDR2 ANQGSEA. V was cut by 6 bases and J by 3 bases, with 12 bases left in between. CDR3 size: 13 residues. CDR3 bases: TGCAGCGTCAGAGAGGGGAACTACAATGAGCAGTTCTTC. Translation: CSVREGNYNEQFF.

The V call is TRBV7-9, the J call TRBJ1-6; TRBD1 matches 9 bases. The CDR3 extends over 15 amino acids. The junction had 6 bases not matched to a gene; V was cut back by 5 bases and J by 7 bases. Germline CDR1 and CDR2: SEHNR and FQNEAQ (reference sequence). This chain's CDR3 is CASSSGQGMNSPLHF. Here the CDR3 DNA reads TGTGCCAGCAGCAGCGGACAGGGGATGAATTCACCCCTCCACTTT.

The CDR3 DNA reads as TGTGCCAGCAGTTTAGGGTCGGGACTAGGGGTCGAGCAGTACTTC. It codes for CASSLGSGLGVEQYF. The rearrangement joins TRBV12-3 or TRBV12-4 to TRBJ2-7; 8 bases are shared with TRBD2. The CDR3 covers 15 residues. Trimming at V came to 1 base and at J to 6 bases, leaving 8 bases not matched to a gene.

This clonotype was detected only a few times. The chain has TRBV15 and TRBJ2-3; 13 bases are shared with TRBD2. Germline V gene lookup returns CDR1 LNHNV and CDR2 YYDKDF (reference sequence). The V gene end was trimmed by 1 base and the J gene end by 3 bases; junction bases not matched to a gene: 7. The CDR3 loop spans 18 amino acids. The CDR3 DNA reads as TGTGCCACCAGCAGAGGGACCGGACTAGCGGGGGAAACAGATACGCAGTATTTT. This codes for CATSRGTGLAGETDTQYF.

The gene calls are TRBV7-9 and TRBJ2-2; D unclear. Trimming stripped 8 bases from V and 0 bases from J, with 4 bases between. Germline V lookup: CDR1 SEHNR, CDR2 FQNEAQ (reference sequence). The CDR3 is 12 residues long. CDR3 coding DNA: TGTGCCAGCTTGGCGAACACCGGGGAGCTGTTTTTT. Its translation is CASLANTGELFF.

This clonotype was seen a handful of times. The chain recombines TRBV10-3 with TRBJ1-2, with no clear D. CDR1 is ENHRY and CDR2 is SYGVKD in the germline V gene. CDR3 length: 13 amino acids. V dropped 3 bases and J dropped 4 bases, with 9 bases sitting between them. This CDR3 is CAISDDAPYGYTF. CDR3 bases: TGTGCCATCAGTGATGACGCTCCCTATGGCTACACCTTC.

The chain links TRBV11-2 to TRBJ2-2; D is ambiguous. CDR3 length: 17 amino acids. Germline CDR1 SGHAT, CDR2 FQNNGV. V shed 2 bases and J shed 6 bases, with 19 bases lying between them. The CDR3 region is CASSLMLLAVNSGELFF. CDR3 DNA: TGTGCCAGCAGCTTAATGTTATTGGCAGTTAATTCCGGGGAGCTGTTTTTT.

This clonotype was recorded at least ten times. V gene TRBV28 combines with J gene TRBJ1-5; 10 bases fit TRBD1. Per germline, CDR1 MDHEN and CDR2 SYDVKM. CDR3 length equals 15 residues. V gave up 6 bases and J gave up 6 bases; unmatched junction bases: 8. The DNA of the CDR3 is TGTGCCAGCAGAAATGGACAGGGGGGCGGTCAGCCCCAGCATTTT. Translated, it gives CASRNGQGGGQPQHF.

This rearrangement joins TRBV20-1 to TRBJ2-5, with 10 bases identical to TRBD2. This CDR3 comprises 13 residues. Germline CDR1 reads DFQATT; CDR2 reads SNEGSKA (reference sequence). Trimming cost V 4 bases and J 3 bases; bases outside gene matches: 2. CDR3 loop: CSAKLAGKETQYF. CDR3 nucleotides: TGCAGTGCTAAACTAGCGGGGAAAGAGACCCAGTACTTC.

This clonotype appeared a few times. The chain uses TRBV20-1 and TRBJ2-3; maybe TRBD1 (6 bases). The CDR3 totals 14 residues. Germline CDR1 DFQATT, CDR2 SNEGSKA (reference sequence). The V end was cut by 4 bases, the J end by 5 bases, with 16 bases between. The CDR3 DNA reads TGCAGTGCTAAAAGGGGGTCTCCACTAGATACGCAGTATTTT. This codes for CSAKRGSPLDTQYF.

A few counts support this clonotype. The V gene is TRBV12-3 or TRBV12-4, the J gene TRBJ1-3, with D uncertain. V was shortened by 2 bases and J by 7 bases, with 9 bases between the two germline ends. This CDR3 comprises 13 residues. CDR3 sequence: CASSLRSRNTIYF. CDR3 bases: TGTGCCAGCAGTTTACGTAGTCGTAACACCATATATTTT.

V usage is TRBV7-2 and J usage is TRBJ2-1; D gene ambiguous. Trimming took off 3 bases at V and 6 bases at J, with 9 bases between the two ends. The CDR3 runs 13 residues. CDR1 is SGHTA and CDR2 is FQGNSA in the germline V gene. CDR3 nucleotide sequence: TGTGCCAGCAGCTTGCTCAGAATCAATGAGCAGTTCTTC. Amino acid sequence: CASSLLRINEQFF.

Ten or more counts support this clonotype. The CDR3 DNA reads TGCAGTGCTAGAGGGAGTGCGGGGATCACAGATACGCAGTATTTT. It encodes CSARGSAGITDTQYF. The chain carries TRBV20-1 and TRBJ2-3, with a weak D call TRBD2 (6 bases). The CDR3 covers 15 residues. Germline CDR1 is DFQATT and CDR2 is SNEGSKA (reference sequence). Trimming stripped 1 base from V and 2 bases from J, with 13 bases between.

This clonotype has a handful of counts. The J gene is TRBJ1-1, the V gene TRBV5-1; maybe TRBD1 (6 bases). With 2 bases removed from V and 4 bases from J, the gap between germline ends came to 9 bases. The CDR3 consists of 13 residues. The germline CDR1 and CDR2 sequences are SGHRS and YFSETQ. CDR3 nucleotides: TGCGCCAGCAGCTTACAGGGACCCACTGAAGCTTTCTTT. Amino acid sequence: CASSLQGPTEAFF.

The rearrangement joins TRBV7-8 to TRBJ2-2, with TRBD2 matching 11 bases. With V trimmed by 2 bases and J by 5 bases, 4 bases remained unmatched. Germline V gene data show CDR1 as SGHVS and CDR2 as FQNEAQ. The CDR3 runs to 16 residues. In DNA form, the CDR3 reads TGTGCCAGCAGCTTAATGGTAGCGGGGGGGACCGGGGAGCTGTTTTTT. The encoded protein is CASSLMVAGGTGELFF.

This clonotype was detected ten times or more. V gene TRBV12-3 or TRBV12-4 combines with J gene TRBJ1-1, with D hard to call. V shed 7 bases and J shed 6 bases, with 18 bases lying between them. This CDR3 is built from 14 residues. The DNA for the CDR3 is TGTGCCAGCATCGGTGCTTGGGGTCTACCTGAAGCTTTCTTT. Encoded protein: CASIGAWGLPEAFF.

The chain links TRBV3-1 to TRBJ1-3, with D unresolved. Between the trimmed V and J ends, which lost 4 bases and 4 bases, there was a span of 8 bases. Germline CDR1 and CDR2: LGHDT and YNNKEL (reference sequence). This CDR3 is 13 amino acids long. This chain's CDR3 is CASSLSTGNTIYF. CDR3 DNA: TGTGCCAGCAGCCTCTCTACCGGAAACACCATATATTTT.

This clonotype was recorded at least ten times. This chain joins TRBV12-3 or TRBV12-4 and TRBJ1-1; 9 positions agree with TRBD1. The CDR3 extends over 14 amino acids. Germline trimming cut 6 bases from V and 4 bases from J; bases unmatched to any gene: 6. The CDR3 bases are TGTGCCAGCAGCACAGGACAGGGGATCACTGAAGCTTTCTTT. Translation: CASSTGQGITEAFF.

The V gene is TRBV30, the J gene TRBJ2-5; D gene uncertain. Per germline, CDR1 GTSNPN and CDR2 SVGIG (reference sequence). There are 11 residues in the CDR3. V gave up 5 bases and J gave up 3 bases, with 7 bases separating them. The CDR3 DNA sequence: TGTGCCTGGGCCTTAAAAGAGACCCAGTACTTC. Translation gives CAWALKETQYF.

This clonotype came up a few times. This sequence joins TRBV5-1 and TRBJ2-5; 10 bases are shared with TRBD1. This CDR3 spans 13 amino acids. Germline CDR1 reads SGHRS; CDR2 reads YFSETQ. J lost 2 bases, V lost 6 bases, and 1 base had no gene match. The CDR3 DNA follows: TGCGCCAGCAAGGACAGGGGGCAAGAGACCCAGTACTTC. It encodes CASKDRGQETQYF.

This clonotype has at least ten counts. V is TRBV29-1 and J is TRBJ2-1, with 13 bases lining up with TRBD2. The CDR3 contains 14 residues. J lost 9 bases, V lost 5 bases, and 7 bases had no gene match. The germline V gene has CDR1 SQVTM and CDR2 ANQGSEA. This CDR3 is CSVQLAGGRGEQFF. Here the CDR3 DNA reads TGCAGCGTTCAACTAGCGGGGGGGCGGGGTGAGCAGTTCTTC.